The 12 T cell receptor beta chains given below trace back to one sample, sequenced in a study of T cell repertoires in cytomegalovirus infection (dated by TCRdb to the late 2010s). Sequenced on an Illumina HiSeq 1500. The raw public data were reprocessed by TCRdb itself: fastp quality trimming at Q25, MiXCR clonotype calling, in-frame beta chains only. Rows are combined by CDR3 protein, so each entry shows the most common genes and DNA. The table for this sample lists more than 400,000 distinct CDR3 sequences; more than 25% of them were counted only once. The ten largest clonotypes hold around 14% of the sample. Sequencing was performed on PBMCs. The receptors shown here come from a human donor in good health (CMV status not recorded). Some clones in this sample may be carry-over from other donors' samples.

This clonotype came up a few times. This chain connects TRBV7-6 to TRBJ2-1; D is perhaps TRBD1 (6 bases). CDR3 length: 15 residues. V was cut by 5 bases and J by 2 bases, with 13 bases left in between. From germline, CDR1 is SGHVS and CDR2 FNYEAQ. CDR3 DNA sequence: TGTGCCAGCAGCACCCGGGACACTACCTACAATGAGCAGTTCTTC. This gives the protein CASSTRDTTYNEQFF.

V usage is TRBV7-2 and J usage is TRBJ1-2; 11 bases line up with TRBD1. Germline V gene data show CDR1 as SGHTA and CDR2 as FQGNSA. The V and J ends lost 4 bases and 5 bases, in that order; junction bases with no gene match: 6. This CDR3 region has 15 residues. CDR3: CASSWDRGAGYGYTF. The CDR3 bases are TGTGCCAGCAGCTGGGACAGGGGGGCTGGTTATGGCTACACCTTC. Variable domain in full (rest from reference TRBV7-2 and TRBJ1-2): GAGVSQSPSNKVTEKGKDVELRCDPISGHTALYWYRQSLGQGLEFLIYFQGNSAPDKSGLPSDRFSAERTGGSVSTLTIQRTQQEDSAVYLCASSWDRGAGYGYTFGSGTRLTVV.

This clonotype has a handful of counts. The CDR3 protein is CASSQDHGRFEKLFF. The CDR3 DNA is TGTGCCAGCAGCCAAGATCATGGACGATTTGAAAAACTGTTTTTT. This chain connects TRBV14 to TRBJ1-4; D is unresolved. V was trimmed by 0 bases and J by 7 bases, leaving 12 bases between them. This CDR3 comprises 15 residues. Germline CDR1 SGHDN, CDR2 FVKESK.

This clonotype was counted between two and nine times. Here the CDR3 reads CASSAGTSNNEQFF. In DNA, the CDR3 is TGTGCCAGCAGCGCCGGGACTAGCAACAATGAGCAGTTCTTC. The V gene is TRBV6-1, the J gene TRBJ2-1, with 9 nucleotides matching TRBD2. The CDR3 contains 14 residues. Germline CDR1 MNHNS, CDR2 SASEGT. V lost 6 bases to trimming and J lost 5 bases; unmatched junction nucleotides: 5.

This clonotype was recorded at least ten times. The V and J genes are TRBV7-3 and TRBJ1-5; maybe TRBD1 (5 bases). The CDR3 is made up of 15 amino acids. V was shortened by 3 bases and J by 5 bases, with 14 bases between the two germline ends. The germline gives CDR1 SGHTA, CDR2 FQGTGA. CDR3 nucleotides: TGTGCCAGCAGCTTCTCCAGGGACCCAGATCAGCCCCAGCATTTT. Translating gives CASSFSRDPDQPQHF. The complete variable domain, with remaining parts taken from reference TRBV7-3 and TRBJ1-5, reads GAGVSQTPSNKVTEKGKYVELRCDPISGHTALYWYRQSLGQGPEFLIYFQGTGAADDSGLPNDRFFAVRPEGSVSTLKIQRTERGDSAVYLCASSFSRDPDQPQHFGDGTRLSIL.

This chain connects TRBV7-9 to TRBJ2-7, with 8 positions matching TRBD1. The ends lost 4 bases at V and 2 bases at J; junction bases unmatched: 10. The CDR3 sequence is 16 residues long. CDR1 and CDR2 (germline): SEHNR, FQNEAQ (reference sequence). The CDR3 DNA sequence: TGTGCCAGCAGCTCGGTGCAGGGGGCGCGGACCTACGAGCAGTACTTC. It yields the protein CASSSVQGARTYEQYF.

The chain has TRBV10-3 and TRBJ2-7; possible D gene TRBD2, 6 bases. The length of the CDR3 is 13 residues. Germline CDR1 reads ENHRY; CDR2 reads SYGVKD. The germline V and J ends were trimmed by 4 bases and 3 bases, with 10 bases remaining between them. As DNA, the CDR3 is TGTGCCATCAGTGTCGGGAGCGGCTACGAGCAGTACGTC. Protein sequence: CAISVGSGYEQYV.

The table lists this clonotype with a few counts. In DNA form, the CDR3 reads TGTGCCAGCAGCTTAGATCCTACGGTGTATGGCTACACCTTC. It codes for CASSLDPTVYGYTF. V and J are TRBV11-2 and TRBJ1-2, with D hard to call. CDR1 and CDR2 (germline): SGHAT, FQNNGV. The V end was cut by 0 bases, the J end by 5 bases, with 10 bases between. The CDR3 runs to 14 residues.

This clonotype has only a few counts. V gene TRBV14 combines with J gene TRBJ2-5, with 8 bases lining up with TRBD1. J lost 0 bases, V lost 4 bases, and 10 bases had no gene match. The CDR3 is made up of 17 amino acids. The germline CDR1 and CDR2 sequences are SGHDN and FVKESK. CDR3 sequence (DNA): TGTGCCAGCAGCCTCCGGGGGCAGGGGGCGTACCAAGAGACCCAGTACTTC. Its translation: CASSLRGQGAYQETQYF. The whole variable domain, remainder taken from reference TRBV14 and TRBJ2-5, is EAGVTQFPSHSVIEKGQTVTLRCDPISGHDNLYWYRRVMGKEIKFLLHFVKESKQDESGMPNNRFLAERTGGTYSTLKVQPAELEDSGVYFCASSLRGQGAYQETQYFGPGTRLLVL.

Concerning this clonotype: This may stem from a read error, because a much larger clone lies one nucleotide away. This chain joins TRBV12-3 or TRBV12-4 and TRBJ2-3, with unresolved D. The V gene lost 6 bases and the J gene lost 0 bases, with 13 bases spanning the gap. The CDR3 spans 15 residues. The CDR3 DNA reads TGTGCCAGCAGAAAAGGAGAGCCCAGCACAGATACGCAGTATTTT. This codes for CASRKGEPSTDTQYF.

This clonotype was seen only a few times. The V and J genes are TRBV28 and TRBJ1-5; 8 nucleotides align to TRBD1. The CDR3 runs 16 residues. CDR1 is MDHEN and CDR2 is SYDVKM in the germline V gene. Germline trimming cut 4 bases from V and 5 bases from J; bases unmatched to any gene: 10. The chain's CDR3 is CASSSYLARGHQPQHF. The CDR3 DNA follows: TGTGCCAGCAGTTCATATCTTGCCAGGGGGCATCAGCCCCAGCATTTT.

This clonotype was found a few times. CDR3 DNA: TGTGCCAGCAGCCAAGAGTCTCAGAGCTCCTACAATGAGCAGTTCTTC. This codes for CASSQESQSSYNEQFF. The chain joins TRBV4-2 to TRBJ2-1; D not certain. The germline V gene encodes CDR1 LGHNA and CDR2 YNFKEQ. The length of the CDR3 is 16 residues. V shed 0 bases and J shed 0 bases, with 9 bases lying between them.